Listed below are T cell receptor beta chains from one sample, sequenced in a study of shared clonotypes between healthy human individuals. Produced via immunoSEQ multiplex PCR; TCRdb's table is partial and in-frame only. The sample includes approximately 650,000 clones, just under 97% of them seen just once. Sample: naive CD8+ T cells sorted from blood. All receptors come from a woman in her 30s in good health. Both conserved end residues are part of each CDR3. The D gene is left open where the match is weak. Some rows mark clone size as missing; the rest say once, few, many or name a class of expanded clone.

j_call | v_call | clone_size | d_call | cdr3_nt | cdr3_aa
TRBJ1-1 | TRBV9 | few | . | TGTGCCAGCAGCAGCTACACTGAAGCTTTCTTT | CASSSYTEAFF
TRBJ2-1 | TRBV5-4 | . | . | TGTGCCAGCAGCTTGGAAGACCCCCTGGATGAGCAGTTCTTC | CASSLEDPLDEQFF
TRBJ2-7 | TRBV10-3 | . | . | TGTGCCATCAGTGAGGCTGCTCGCTACGAGCAGTACTTC | CAISEAARYEQYF
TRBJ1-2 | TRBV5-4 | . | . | TGTGCCAGCAGCTTGGGTTCTCCAGAACCCTATGGCTACACCTTC | CASSLGSPEPYGYTF
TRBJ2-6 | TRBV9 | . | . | TGTGCCAGCAGCGTAGGTATCTCTGGGGCCAACGTCCTGACTTTC | CASSVGISGANVLTF
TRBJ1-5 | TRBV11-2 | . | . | TGTGCCAGCAGCTTAGGGACAGAATATAGCAATCAGCCCCAGCATTTT | CASSLGTEYSNQPQHF
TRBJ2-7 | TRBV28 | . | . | TGTGCCAGCACCCTGGGGTGGGGAAGCTCCTACGAGCAGTACTTC | CASTLGWGSSYEQYF
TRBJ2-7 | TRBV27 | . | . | TGTGCCAGCAGTCTGGACATCGCCTACGAGCAGTACTTC | CASSLDIAYEQYF
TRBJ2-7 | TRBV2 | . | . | TGTGCCAGCAGTGAAGGGGAGTACGAGCAGTACTTC | CASSEGEYEQYF
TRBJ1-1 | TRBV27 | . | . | TGTGCCAGCAGGGGGGGCAACACTGAAGCTTTCTTT | CASRGGNTEAFF
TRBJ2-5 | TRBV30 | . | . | TGTGCCTATGAGCCGGGACCGGTACAAGAGACCCAGTACTTC | CAYEPGPVQETQYF
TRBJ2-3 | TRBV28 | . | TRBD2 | TGTGCCAGCAGTCCCGTACTAGCGGGCCTCACAGATACGCAGTATTTT | CASSPVLAGLTDTQYF
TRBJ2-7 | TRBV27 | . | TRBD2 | TGTGCCAGCAGTTTATCTCCCCTAGCGGGAGGGCCGTGGGAGCAGTACTTC | CASSLSPLAGGPWEQYF
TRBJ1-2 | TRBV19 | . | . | TGTGCCAGTAGTATTACCACAGCCTATGGCTACACCTTC | CASSITTAYGYTF
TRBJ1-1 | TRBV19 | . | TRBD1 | TGTGCCAGCCAGACAGGGGTGAACACTGAAGCTTTCTTT | CASQTGVNTEAFF
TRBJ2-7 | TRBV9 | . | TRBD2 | TGTGCCAGCAGCGTAGCTAGCGGTTACTCCTACGAGCAGTACTTC | CASSVASGYSYEQYF
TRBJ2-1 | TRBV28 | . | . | TGTGCCAGCAGTACACAGGGGACTGGGAATGAGCAGTTCTTC | CASSTQGTGNEQFF
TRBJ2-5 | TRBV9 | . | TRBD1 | TGTGCCAGCAGCAAGGGGGACAGGGAGGGAAAAGAGACCCAGTACTTC | CASSKGDREGKETQYF
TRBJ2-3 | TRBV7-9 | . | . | TGTGCCAGCAGCCCCAGGGGCTCCACAGATACGCAGTATTTT | CASSPRGSTDTQYF
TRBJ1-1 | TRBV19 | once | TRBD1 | TGTGCCAGTAGTATCGGACAGGCGAACACTGAAGCTTTCTTT | CASSIGQANTEAFF
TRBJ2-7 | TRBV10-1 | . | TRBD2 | TGCGCCAGCAGCCTAGCGGGCCCCTCCGAGCAGTACTTC | CASSLAGPSEQYF
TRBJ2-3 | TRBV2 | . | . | TGTGCCAGCATTGGGAATACGCAGTATTTT | CASIGNTQYF
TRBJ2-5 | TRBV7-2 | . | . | TGTGCCAGCAGCGCGCGACTAGTAGCGTACCAAGAGACCCAGTACTTC | CASSARLVAYQETQYF
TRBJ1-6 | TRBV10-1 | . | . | TGCGCCAGCAGTGAGTCAAGATCACCCCTCCACTTT | CASSESRSPLHF
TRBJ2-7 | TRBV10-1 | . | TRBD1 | TGCGCCAGCAGTGACAGGGGGCAAGGGACCTACGAGCAGTACTTC | CASSDRGQGTYEQYF
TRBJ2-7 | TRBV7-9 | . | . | TGTGCCAGCAGCATCGGGTCCACCTACGAGCAGTACTTC | CASSIGSTYEQYF
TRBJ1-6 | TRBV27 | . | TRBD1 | TGTGCCAGCAGTGCACGACAGGGGGATAATTCACCCCTCCACTTT | CASSARQGDNSPLHF
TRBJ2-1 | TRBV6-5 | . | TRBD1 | TGTGCCAGCAGCACCGGGACAGGGTTTGCCAATGAGCAGTTCTTC | CASSTGTGFANEQFF
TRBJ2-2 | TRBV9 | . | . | TGTGCCAGCAGCGGAGGACTAAACACCGGGGAGCTGTTTTTT | CASSGGLNTGELFF
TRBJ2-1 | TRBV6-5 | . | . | TGTGCCAGCAGTATTAGCGAAAGCTCCTACAATGAGCAGTTCTTC | CASSISESSYNEQFF
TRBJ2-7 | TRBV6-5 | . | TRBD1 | TGTGCCAGCAGTTCGACAGGGAGTTGGTCCGAGCAGTACTTC | CASSSTGSWSEQYF
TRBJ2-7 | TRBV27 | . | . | TGTGCCAGCAGTTTGGCGGTCTCGAGCTCCTACGAGCAGTACTTC | CASSLAVSSSYEQYF
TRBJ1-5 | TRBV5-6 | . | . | TGTGCCAGCAGCTCGGGACATAATCAGCCCCAGCATTTT | CASSSGHNQPQHF
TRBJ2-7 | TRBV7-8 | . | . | TGTGCCAGCAGCTTAGAGGGATCCACCCACGAGCAGTACTTC | CASSLEGSTHEQYF
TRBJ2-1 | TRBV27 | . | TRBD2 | TGTGCCAGCAGTTTATCCCAGCGGGGGCCGTACAATGAGCAGTTCTTC | CASSLSQRGPYNEQFF
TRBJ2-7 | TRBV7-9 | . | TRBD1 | TGTGCCAGCAGCTCGCCCGGGACAGGGGGCTACGAGCAGTACTTC | CASSSPGTGGYEQYF
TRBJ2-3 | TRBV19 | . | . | TGTGCCAGTAGCGGATGGGGACAAGATACGCAGTATTTT | CASSGWGQDTQYF
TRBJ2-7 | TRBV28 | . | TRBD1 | TGTGCCAGCAGTCCCGGACAGGGTGGCTACGAGCAGTACTTC | CASSPGQGGYEQYF
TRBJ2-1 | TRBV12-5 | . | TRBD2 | TGTGCTAGTGGACTAGGACTAGCGGGAGGAAGCTCCTACAATGAGCAGTTCTTC | CASGLGLAGGSSYNEQFF
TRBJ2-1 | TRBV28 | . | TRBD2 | TGTGCCAGCAGTTTAGCTAGCGGGCGGTTTAATGAGCAGTTCTTC | CASSLASGRFNEQFF
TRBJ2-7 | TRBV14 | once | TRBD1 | TGTGCCAGCAGCCCCTGGGGGACAGGCATCTCCTACGAGCAGTACTTC | CASSPWGTGISYEQYF
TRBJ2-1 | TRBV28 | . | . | TGTGCCAGCAGTTCAACCCACGCCGGGACAAGCTACAATGAGCAGTTCTTC | CASSSTHAGTSYNEQFF
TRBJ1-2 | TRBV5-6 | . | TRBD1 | TGTGCCAGCAACAGGGGGTCGGACTATGGCTACACCTTC | CASNRGSDYGYTF
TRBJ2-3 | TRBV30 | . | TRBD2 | TGTGCCTGGAGTTTGGGAGGGCCAGATACGCAGTATTTT | CAWSLGGPDTQYF
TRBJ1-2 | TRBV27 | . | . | TGTGCCAGCAGTTCTTCTGGGCGGGCTGGCTACACCTTC | CASSSSGRAGYTF
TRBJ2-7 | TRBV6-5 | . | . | TGTGCCAGCAGTCCCTCCCCAGCGTCGATCTACGAGCAGTACTTC | CASSPSPASIYEQYF
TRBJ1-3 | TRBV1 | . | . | TGCACCAGCAGCCTCCGGGACAGGGGGCCTGAAGGAAACACCATATATTTT | CTSSLRDRGPEGNTIYF
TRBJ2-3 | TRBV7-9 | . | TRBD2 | TGTGCCAGCAGCTTACAACTAGCGGGGCATTCTAGCACAGATACGCAGTATTTT | CASSLQLAGHSSTDTQYF
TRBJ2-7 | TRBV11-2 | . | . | TGTGCCAGCAGCTCCAGGGGCCTCTCCTACGAGCAGTACTTC | CASSSRGLSYEQYF
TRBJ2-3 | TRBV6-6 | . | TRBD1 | TGTGCCAGCAGACCCGGGACAGGGGTCACAGATACGCAGTATTTT | CASRPGTGVTDTQYF
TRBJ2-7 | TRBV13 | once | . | TGTGCCAGCAGCTCCAGGGGTCCTAAGGGTACCGAGCAGTACTTC | CASSSRGPKGTEQYF
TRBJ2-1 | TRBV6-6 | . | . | TGTGCCAGCAACCCCGAAGTGACAGGCCTCTACAATGAGCAGTTCTTC | CASNPEVTGLYNEQFF
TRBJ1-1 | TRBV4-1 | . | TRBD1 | TGCGCCAGCAGCCAAGGAACCAGGGGGGGCACTGAAGCTTTCTTT | CASSQGTRGGTEAFF